The rows below give T cell receptor beta chains drawn from one sample of a study of T cell repertoires in cytomegalovirus infection. TCRdb processed the reads anew with MiXCR; each CDR3 protein has one entry. The data contain about 130,000 distinct CDR3 sequences, around 25% of them singletons. The antigens of these receptors remain unknown. What was sequenced was PBMCs, sequenced either directly or after in vitro stimulation (not recorded which). The receptors originated from a human donor in good health (CMV status not recorded). Some clones in this sample may be carry-over from other donors' samples. CDR3s include the opening cysteine and the closing phenylalanine or tryptophan. Each record gives: D gene, clone size, J gene, V gene, CDR3 protein, CDR3 DNA. D genes are given only for firm matches. Where a row states a size, it is once, few, many or the class of an expanded clone; other rows omit it.

NA | NA | TRBJ1-2 | TRBV12-3/TRBV12-4 | CASSLPGVSYTF | TGTGCCAGCAGTCTCCCCGGGGTGAGCTACACCTTC
NA | few | TRBJ2-5 | TRBV7-2 | CASSFATGSQYF | TGTGCCAGCAGCTTCGCGACAGGATCCCAGTACTTC
TRBD2 | many | TRBJ2-3 | TRBV7-2 | CASSFQAGGLDTQYF | TGTGCCAGCAGCTTCCAAGCGGGAGGTCTAGATACGCAGTATTTT
NA | NA | TRBJ2-1 | TRBV5-1 | CASSSTYEQFF | TGCGCCAGCAGCTCTACTTATGAGCAGTTCTTC
NA | few | TRBJ2-7 | TRBV2 | CASSNSHEQYF | TGTGCCAGCAGTAACAGCCACGAGCAGTACTTC
TRBD1 | few | TRBJ2-2 | TRBV11-2 | CASSRGQDTGELFF | TGTGCCAGCAGCCGGGGACAGGACACCGGGGAGCTGTTTTTT
NA | NA | TRBJ2-3 | TRBV2 | CASKDRDITDTQYF | TGTGCCAGCAAGGACCGGGACATCACAGATACGCAGTATTTT
NA | few | TRBJ1-1 | TRBV11-2 | CATKSAGIEAFF | TGTGCTACGAAGAGCGCAGGGATTGAGGCTTTCTTT
NA | NA | TRBJ2-1 | TRBV7-6 | CASSPQREFPSIDEQFF | TGTGCCAGCAGCCCGCAGAGGGAGTTTCCGTCGATCGATGAGCAGTTCTTC
NA | NA | TRBJ1-6 | TRBV5-3 | CATSRQNSPLHF | TGTGCCACCTCAAGACAGAATTCACCCCTCCACTTT
TRBD2 | once | TRBJ2-4 | TRBV4-3 | CASSPGGAGAKNIQYF | TGCGCCAGCAGCCCCGGGGGGGCAGGGGCCAAAAACATTCAGTACTTC
TRBD2 | NA | TRBJ2-7 | TRBV7-2 | CASSPTSEKQYF | TGTGCCAGCAGCCCGACTAGCGAAAAGCAGTACTTC
NA | NA | TRBJ2-2 | TRBV6-2/TRBV6-3 | CASSYSQITGELFF | TGTGCCAGCAGTTACTCCCAGATCACCGGGGAGCTGTTTTTT
NA | many | TRBJ1-6 | TRBV7-2 | CASSLSAGLNSPLHF | TGTGCCAGCAGCTTAAGCGCAGGATTGAATTCACCCCTCCACTTT
NA | NA | TRBJ1-1 | TRBV11-3 | CASTSDTNTEAFF | TGTGCCAGCACCTCTGACACGAACACTGAAGCTTTCTTT
TRBD2 | NA | TRBJ2-1 | TRBV6-2/TRBV6-3 | CASSRTSGGSSYNEQFF | TGTGCCAGCAGCCGGACTAGCGGGGGGAGCTCCTACAATGAGCAGTTCTTC
NA | NA | TRBJ2-4 | TRBV20-1 | CSAQDYLAKNIQYF | TGCAGTGCCCAGGACTACCTAGCCAAAAACATTCAGTACTTC
NA | NA | TRBJ2-5 | TRBV10-3 | CTISDYIQETQYF | TGTACCATCAGTGACTACATACAAGAGACCCAGTACTTC
NA | NA | TRBJ1-5 | TRBV28 | CASSLKGWRRGSGQPQHF | TGTGCCAGCAGTTTAAAAGGCTGGCGGCGGGGAAGTGGTCAGCCCCAGCATTTT
TRBD2 | few | TRBJ2-3 | TRBV4-1 | CASSQELAGGHTQYF | TGCGCCAGCAGCCAAGAGCTAGCGGGGGGACACACGCAGTATTTT
NA | many | TRBJ1-5 | TRBV7-8 | CASSPRETDSNQPQHF | TGTGCCAGCAGCCCCCGGGAGACTGATAGCAATCAGCCCCAGCATTTT
TRBD2 | many | TRBJ2-3 | TRBV7-2 | CASSRIRSGSLEDTQYF | TGTGCCAGCAGCCGCATTAGGAGCGGGAGTTTAGAGGATACGCAGTATTTT
TRBD2 | many | TRBJ2-3 | TRBV7-2 | CASSLELVGGGSTDTQYF | TGTGCCAGCAGCTTAGAACTGGTCGGGGGAGGGAGCACAGATACGCAGTATTTT
TRBD1 | few | TRBJ1-1 | TRBV20-1 | CSATGGVNNEAFF | TGCAGTGCTACAGGGGGCGTGAATAATGAAGCTTTCTTT
TRBD2 | NA | TRBJ2-1 | TRBV9 | CASSVAGLAGWSEQFF | TGTGCCAGCAGCGTAGCAGGACTAGCGGGATGGAGTGAGCAGTTCTTC
NA | NA | TRBJ1-1 | TRBV19 | CASRPRDEHTEAFF | TGTGCCAGTAGACCGAGAGATGAACACACTGAAGCTTTCTTT
TRBD1 | few | TRBJ2-1 | TRBV20-1 | CSAPGQGGMYNEQFF | TGCAGTGCACCCGGACAGGGGGGCATGTACAATGAGCAGTTCTTC
NA | NA | TRBJ2-1 | TRBV6-8 | CASSYQGGGNEQFF | TGTGCCAGCAGTTACCAAGGGGGTGGCAATGAGCAGTTCTTC
NA | many | TRBJ2-3 | TRBV6-5 | CASSYSILAGTDTQYF | TGTGCCAGCAGTTACTCGATTCTAGCCGGCACAGATACGCAGTATTTT
TRBD2 | NA | TRBJ2-2 | TRBV7-2 | CASSPGTSGTGELFF | TGTGCCAGCAGCCCCGGGACTAGCGGGACCGGGGAGCTGTTTTTT
NA | few | TRBJ2-5 | TRBV6-5 | CASSYGQRETQYF | TGTGCCAGCAGTTACGGGCAGAGGGAGACCCAGTACTTC
NA | many | TRBJ2-1 | TRBV7-2 | CASSGYRHTINDEQFF | TGTGCCAGCAGCGGATATAGGCACACTATCAACGATGAGCAGTTCTTC
NA | NA | TRBJ2-5 | TRBV2 | CASGERQETQYF | TGTGCCAGCGGGGAGCGCCAAGAGACCCAGTACTTC
TRBD2 | NA | TRBJ2-3 | TRBV28 | CASSLMAGGNPDTQYF | TGTGCCAGCAGTTTGATGGCGGGAGGGAATCCAGATACGCAGTATTTT
NA | NA | TRBJ1-3 | TRBV5-6 | CASSLVTEGNTIYF | TGTGCCAGCAGCTTGGTAACAGAAGGAAACACCATATATTTT
TRBD2 | NA | TRBJ2-2 | TRBV11-3 | CASSPRLAGGTGELFF | TGTGCCAGCAGCCCCCGACTAGCGGGAGGCACCGGGGAGCTGTTTTTT
TRBD1 | few | TRBJ2-7 | TRBV7-2 | CASSRISGTGIYEQYF | TGTGCCAGCAGCCGCATTTCCGGGACAGGGATTTACGAGCAGTACTTC